This T cell receptor beta chain was captured in a study of OX40 agonist ivuxolimab in advanced cancers. Across the whole study: From roughly 20 to 85 years was the age range, with a mean of about 56 years, and approximately 80% were male.

To note about this clone: Its antigen remains unknown.

Study conclusions and caveats: Doses of 0.1 to 3.0 mg/kg were accompanied by clonal expansion of CD4+ and CD8+ blood T cells by week 6.

Trimming stripped 4 bases from V and 1 base from J, with 9 bases between. The CDR3 runs 13 residues. Germline values: CDR1 SGHRS, CDR2 YFSETQ. Sequencing was performed with immunoSEQ multiplex PCR; in TCRdb, only in-frame clones are kept and a portion is missing. The sample has approximately 58,000 clones, about 88% seen once; the top ten hold under 0.8%. This chain uses TRBV5-1 with TRBJ2-7; D is undetermined. Source: CD4+ or CD8+ T cells sorted from blood, taken in a trial of the OX40 agonist ivuxolimab. The receptor comes from an adult with an advanced solid tumor such as melanoma, head and neck, liver or kidney cancer. CDR3 nucleotide sequence: TGCGCCAGCAGCAATGGACGGTCCTACGAGCAGTACTTC. Protein sequence: CASSNGRSYEQYF.